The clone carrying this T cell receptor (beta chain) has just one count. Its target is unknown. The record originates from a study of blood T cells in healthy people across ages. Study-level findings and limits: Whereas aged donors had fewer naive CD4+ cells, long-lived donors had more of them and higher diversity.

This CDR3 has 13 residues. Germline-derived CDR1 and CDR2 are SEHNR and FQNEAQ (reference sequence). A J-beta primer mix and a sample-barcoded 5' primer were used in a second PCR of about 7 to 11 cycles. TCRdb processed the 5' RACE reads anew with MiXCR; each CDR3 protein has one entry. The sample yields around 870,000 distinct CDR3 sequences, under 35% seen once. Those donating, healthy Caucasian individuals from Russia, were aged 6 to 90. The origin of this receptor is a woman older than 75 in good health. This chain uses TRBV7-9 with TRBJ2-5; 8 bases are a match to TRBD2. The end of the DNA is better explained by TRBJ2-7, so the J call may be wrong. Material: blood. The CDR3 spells CASSFDSGSEQYF. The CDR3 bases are TGTGCCAGCAGCTTCGACAGCGGGAGCGAGCAGTACTTC.